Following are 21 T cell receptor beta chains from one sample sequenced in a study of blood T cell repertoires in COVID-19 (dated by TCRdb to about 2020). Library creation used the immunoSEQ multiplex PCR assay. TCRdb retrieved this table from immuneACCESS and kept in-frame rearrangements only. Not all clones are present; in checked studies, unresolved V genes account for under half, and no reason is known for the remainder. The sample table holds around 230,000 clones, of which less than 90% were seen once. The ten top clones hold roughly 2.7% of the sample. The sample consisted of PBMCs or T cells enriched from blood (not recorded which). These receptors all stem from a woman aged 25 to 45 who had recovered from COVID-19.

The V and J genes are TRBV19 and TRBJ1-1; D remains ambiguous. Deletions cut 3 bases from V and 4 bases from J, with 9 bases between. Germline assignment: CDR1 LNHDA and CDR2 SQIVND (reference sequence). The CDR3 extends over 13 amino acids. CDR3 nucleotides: TGTGCCAGTAGTATTTCGGTTGGCACTGAAGCTTTCTTT. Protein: CASSISVGTEAFF.

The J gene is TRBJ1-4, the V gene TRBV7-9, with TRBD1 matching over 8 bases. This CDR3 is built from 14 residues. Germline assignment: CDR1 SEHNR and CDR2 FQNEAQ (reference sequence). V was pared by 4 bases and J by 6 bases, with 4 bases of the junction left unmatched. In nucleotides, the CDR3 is TGTGCCAGCAGCTGGACAGGGAGGGATGAAAAACTGTTTTTT. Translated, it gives CASSWTGRDEKLFF. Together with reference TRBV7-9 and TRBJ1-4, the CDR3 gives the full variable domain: DTGVSQNPRHKITKRGQNVTFRCDPISEHNRLYWYRQTLGQGPEFLTYFQNEAQLEKSRLLSDRFSAERPKGSFSTLEIQRTEQGDSAMYLCASSWTGRDEKLFFGSGTQLSVL.

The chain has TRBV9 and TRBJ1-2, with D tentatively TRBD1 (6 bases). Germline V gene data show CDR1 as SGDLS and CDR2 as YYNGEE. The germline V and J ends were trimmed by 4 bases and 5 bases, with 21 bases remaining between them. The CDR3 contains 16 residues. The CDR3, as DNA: TGTGCCAGCAGCATCCAACTGGGGGGGCTAGGGTATGGCTACACCTTC. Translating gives CASSIQLGGLGYGYTF.

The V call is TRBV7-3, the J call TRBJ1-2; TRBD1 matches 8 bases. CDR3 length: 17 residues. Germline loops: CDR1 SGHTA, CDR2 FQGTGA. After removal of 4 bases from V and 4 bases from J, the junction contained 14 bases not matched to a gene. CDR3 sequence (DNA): TGTGCCAGCAGCTCGCTACCTCCTGGACAGGGATCCTATGGCTACACCTTC. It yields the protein CASSSLPPGQGSYGYTF.

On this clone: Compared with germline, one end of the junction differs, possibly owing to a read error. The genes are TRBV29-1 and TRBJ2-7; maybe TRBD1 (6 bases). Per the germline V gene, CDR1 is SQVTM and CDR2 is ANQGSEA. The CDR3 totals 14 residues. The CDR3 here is CSALGALHSSEQYF. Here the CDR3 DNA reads TGCAGCGCCCTGGGGGCCCTACACTCCTCCGAGCAGTACTTC.

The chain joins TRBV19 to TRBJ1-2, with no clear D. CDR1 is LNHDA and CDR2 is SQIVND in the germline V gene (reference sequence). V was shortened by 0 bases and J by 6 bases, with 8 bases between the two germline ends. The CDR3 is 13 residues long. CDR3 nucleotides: TGTGCCAGTAGTATAGACGGGGATAATGGCTACACCTTC. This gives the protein CASSIDGDNGYTF.

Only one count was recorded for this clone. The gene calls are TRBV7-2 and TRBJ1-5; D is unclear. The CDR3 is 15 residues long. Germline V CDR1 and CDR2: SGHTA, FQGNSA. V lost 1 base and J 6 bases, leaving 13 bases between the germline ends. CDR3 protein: CASSLDIFEGQPQHF. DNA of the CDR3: TGTGCCAGCAGCTTAGACATATTTGAGGGTCAGCCCCAGCATTTT.

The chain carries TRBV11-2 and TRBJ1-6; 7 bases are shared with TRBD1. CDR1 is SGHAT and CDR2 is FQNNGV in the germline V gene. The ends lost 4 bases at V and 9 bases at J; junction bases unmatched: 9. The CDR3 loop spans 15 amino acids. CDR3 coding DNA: TGTGCCAGCAGCTCAACCCTGACAGGGACTTCACCCCTCCACTTT. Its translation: CASSSTLTGTSPLHF.

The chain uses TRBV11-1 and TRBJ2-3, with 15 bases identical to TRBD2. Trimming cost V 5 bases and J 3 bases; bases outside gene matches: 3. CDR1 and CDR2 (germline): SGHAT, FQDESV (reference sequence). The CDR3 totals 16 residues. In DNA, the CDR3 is TGTGCCAGCAGCCGGGGACTAGCGGGGGGAACAGATACGCAGTATTTT. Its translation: CASSRGLAGGTDTQYF.

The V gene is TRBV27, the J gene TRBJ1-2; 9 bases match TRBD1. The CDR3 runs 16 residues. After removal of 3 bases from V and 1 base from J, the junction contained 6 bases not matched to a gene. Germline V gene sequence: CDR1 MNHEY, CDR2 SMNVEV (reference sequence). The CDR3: CASSFTGTGINYGYTF. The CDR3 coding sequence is TGTGCCAGCAGTTTTACCGGGACAGGGATTAACTATGGCTACACCTTC.

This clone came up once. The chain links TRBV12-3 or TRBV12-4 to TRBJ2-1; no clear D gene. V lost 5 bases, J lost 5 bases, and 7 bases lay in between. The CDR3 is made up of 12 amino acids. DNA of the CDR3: TGTGCCAGCAGTATTAGCCACAATGAGCAGTTCTTC. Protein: CASSISHNEQFF.

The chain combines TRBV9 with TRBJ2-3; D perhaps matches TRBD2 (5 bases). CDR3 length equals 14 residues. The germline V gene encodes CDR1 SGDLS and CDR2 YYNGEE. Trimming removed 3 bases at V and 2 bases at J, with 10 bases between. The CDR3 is CASSERLFTDTQYF. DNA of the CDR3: TGTGCCAGCAGCGAACGACTATTCACAGATACGCAGTATTTT.

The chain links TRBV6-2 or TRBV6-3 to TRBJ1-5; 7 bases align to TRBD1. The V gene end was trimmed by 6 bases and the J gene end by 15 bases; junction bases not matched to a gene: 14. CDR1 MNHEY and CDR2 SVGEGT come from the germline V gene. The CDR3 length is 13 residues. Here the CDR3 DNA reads TGTGCCAGCAGCGACCGAACCGGGACAGCCACGCATTTT. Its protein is CASSDRTGTATHF.

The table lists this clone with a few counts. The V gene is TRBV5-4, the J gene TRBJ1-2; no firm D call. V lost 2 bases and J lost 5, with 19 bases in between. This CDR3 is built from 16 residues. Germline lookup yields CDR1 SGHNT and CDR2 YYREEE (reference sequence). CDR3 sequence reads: CASSLLSWQDGYGYTF. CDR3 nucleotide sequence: TGTGCCAGCAGCTTATTGTCTTGGCAGGATGGATATGGCTACACCTTC.

The CDR3 DNA reads TGTGCCAGCAGCCGGGGGACAGCCACAGATACGCAGTATTTT. Its translation is CASSRGTATDTQYF. The V call is TRBV7-2, the J call TRBJ2-3; maybe TRBD1 (7 bases). Between the trimmed V and J ends, which lost 5 bases and 2 bases, there was a span of 11 bases. The CDR3 runs to 14 residues. Looked up from germline, CDR1 is SGHTA and CDR2 is FQGNSA.

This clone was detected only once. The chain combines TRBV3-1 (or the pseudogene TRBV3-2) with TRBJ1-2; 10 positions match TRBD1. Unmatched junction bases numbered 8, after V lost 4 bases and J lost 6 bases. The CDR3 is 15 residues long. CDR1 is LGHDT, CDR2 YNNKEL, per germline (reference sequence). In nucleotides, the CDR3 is TGTGCCAGCAGCCGAAGGGACAGGGGATTAGATGGCTACACCTTC. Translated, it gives CASSRRDRGLDGYTF.

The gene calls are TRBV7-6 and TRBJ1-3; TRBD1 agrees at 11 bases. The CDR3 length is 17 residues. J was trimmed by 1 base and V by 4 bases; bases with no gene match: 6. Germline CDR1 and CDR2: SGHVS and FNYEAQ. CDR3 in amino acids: CASSSRTGGASGNTIYF. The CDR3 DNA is TGTGCCAGCAGCTCTAGGACAGGGGGCGCTTCTGGAAACACCATATATTTT.

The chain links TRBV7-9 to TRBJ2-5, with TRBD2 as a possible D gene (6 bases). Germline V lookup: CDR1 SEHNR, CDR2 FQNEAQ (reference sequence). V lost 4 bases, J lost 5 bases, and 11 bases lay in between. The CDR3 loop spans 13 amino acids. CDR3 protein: CASSSSGRETQYF. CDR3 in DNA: TGTGCCAGCAGCTCCAGTGGGAGGGAGACCCAGTACTTC.

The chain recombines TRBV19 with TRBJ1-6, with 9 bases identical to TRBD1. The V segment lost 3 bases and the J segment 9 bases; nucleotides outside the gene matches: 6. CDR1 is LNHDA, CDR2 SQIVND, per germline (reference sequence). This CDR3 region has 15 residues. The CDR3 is CASSMGQGVGSPLHF. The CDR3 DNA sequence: TGTGCCAGTAGTATGGGACAGGGAGTGGGTTCACCCCTCCACTTT.

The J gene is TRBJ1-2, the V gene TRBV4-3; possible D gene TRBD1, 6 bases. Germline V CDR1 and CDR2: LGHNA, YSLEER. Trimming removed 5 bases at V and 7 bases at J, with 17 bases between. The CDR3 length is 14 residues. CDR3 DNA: TGCGCCAGCAGCGAAGTTACAGGGAGGGGTGGCTACACCTTC. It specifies CASSEVTGRGGYTF.

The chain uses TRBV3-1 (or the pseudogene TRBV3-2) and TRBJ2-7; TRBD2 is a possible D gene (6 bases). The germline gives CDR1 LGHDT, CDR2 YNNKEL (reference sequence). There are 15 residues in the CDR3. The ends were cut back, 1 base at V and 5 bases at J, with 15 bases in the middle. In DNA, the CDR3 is TGTGCCAGCAGCCAAGGGGGGGTGGGTTTCGACGAGCAGTACTTC. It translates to CASSQGGVGFDEQYF.